What follows is one TCR beta chain and its context. The table came from immunoSEQ multiplex PCR; TCRdb's copy has only in-frame clones and leaves some out. The table records approximately 72,000 clones, around nine tenths of them present only once. The data originate from a study of OX40 agonist ivuxolimab in advanced cancers. After removal of 3 bases from V and 8 bases from J, the junction contained 9 bases not matched to a gene. This CDR3 comprises 14 residues. Germline CDR1 reads SQVTM; CDR2 reads ANQGSEA. Autoimmune disease history or systemic immunosuppression excluded patients. Sampling times: baseline, cycle 4 day 1, cycle 7 day 1.

This sequence originates from an adult with an advanced solid tumor such as melanoma, head and neck, liver or kidney cancer. The chain combines TRBV29-1 with TRBJ1-2, with TRBD1 matching 10 bases. Sequenced here: CD4+ or CD8+ T cells sorted from blood, sampled in a trial of the OX40 agonist ivuxolimab. The CDR3 nucleotides read TGCAGCGTTGACCCGGGACAGGGGAGGCAAGGCTACACCTTC. This gives the protein CSVDPGQGRQGYTF.